Below, 26 T cell receptor beta chains from the same sample are listed, as sequenced in a study of CD8 T cells in ankylosing spondylitis. Notes on the study in general: A TCR beta motif of several highly homologous variants appeared characteristic of ankylosing spondylitis blood.

MiXCR was run by TCRdb on the 5' RACE reads, yielding one entry per CDR3 protein. The sample lists around 390,000 distinct CDR3 sequences; about 22% were seen once. For these receptors, no antigen is known. Sequencing input: blood, either unsorted or a sorted T cell fraction (not recorded which). These receptors came from a male donor with ankylosing spondylitis.

This clonotype was counted only a few times. This chain connects TRBV5-4 to TRBJ2-3; a weak D match, TRBD1 (6 bases). The CDR3 contains 14 residues. Germline V gene data show CDR1 as SGHNT and CDR2 as YYREEE (reference sequence). Deletions cut 4 bases from V and 3 bases from J, with 12 bases between. Written as DNA, the CDR3 is TGTGCCAGCAGCCCTTACAGGGTTACAGATACGCAGTATTTT. It is translated as CASSPYRVTDTQYF.

The CDR3 loop reads CASSHPGLAGSTDTQYF. In nucleotides, the CDR3 is TGTGCCAGCAGTCACCCGGGACTAGCGGGAAGCACAGATACGCAGTATTTT. The J gene is TRBJ2-3, the V gene TRBV28, with 13 nucleotides matching TRBD2. J gave up 0 bases and V 5 bases, and 5 bases lay outside the gene matches. CDR3 size: 17 residues. CDR1 MDHEN and CDR2 SYDVKM come from the germline V gene.

In its sample, this clonotype was seen a few times. The chain employs TRBV15 and TRBJ1-4; D is undetermined. This CDR3 is built from 16 residues. CDR1 is LNHNV, CDR2 YYDKDF, per germline (reference sequence). Trimming removed 4 bases at V and 6 bases at J, with 18 bases between. CDR3 nucleotides: TGTGCCACCAGCACTAGATTGTCGGGGTCCGATGAAAAACTGTTTTTT. Amino acid sequence: CATSTRLSGSDEKLFF.

This clonotype was seen only a few times. The J gene is TRBJ2-4, the V gene TRBV2; D is perhaps TRBD2 (6 bases). The germline V and J ends were trimmed by 11 bases and 5 bases, with 13 bases remaining between them. CDR3 length: 12 residues. Germline V gene sequence: CDR1 SNHLY, CDR2 FYNNEI. The chain's CDR3 is CAGGTIQNIQYF. DNA of the CDR3: TGTGCCGGGGGGACCATCCAAAACATTCAGTACTTC.

This clonotype was recorded a few times. The chain is built from TRBV7-6 and TRBJ2-3, with D tentatively TRBD1 (6 bases). The V end was cut by 3 bases, the J end by 9 bases, with 13 bases between. The CDR3 has 13 amino acids. Germline V gives CDR1 SGHVS, CDR2 FNYEAQ. The CDR3 loop reads CASSFAGVGTQYF. CDR3 sequence (DNA): TGTGCCAGCAGCTTTGCAGGGGTCGGCACGCAGTATTTT.

This clonotype was observed once. The chain joins TRBV12-3 or TRBV12-4 to TRBJ1-1, with D possibly matching TRBD1 (6 bases). V was trimmed by 5 bases and J by 4 bases, leaving 11 bases between them. CDR3 length: 13 residues. CDR3 DNA: TGTGCCAGCAGTACGGTCAGGGGCACTGAAGCTTTCTTT. Translating gives CASSTVRGTEAFF.

This clonotype occurred a few times. The rearrangement links TRBV20-1 to TRBJ2-7; D not resolved. Germline lookup yields CDR1 DFQATT and CDR2 SNEGSKA (reference sequence). CDR3 length: 13 amino acids. Between the trimmed V and J ends, which lost 3 bases and 3 bases, there was a span of 12 bases. The CDR3 nucleotides are TGCAGTGCTAGTCCGGACGAGTTCTACGAGCAGTACTTC. Its translation is CSASPDEFYEQYF.

This chain connects TRBV5-6 to TRBJ1-5, with D uncertain. Trimming cost V 2 bases and J 0 bases, with 12 bases left between them. The CDR3 has 16 residues. CDR1 SGHDT and CDR2 YYEEEE come from the germline V gene. CDR3 protein: CASSFGPRYSNQPQHF. The DNA of the CDR3 is TGTGCCAGCAGCTTTGGGCCCAGGTATAGCAATCAGCCCCAGCATTTT.

The V call is TRBV9, the J call TRBJ1-1; 10 bases agree with TRBD1. CDR1 SGDLS and CDR2 YYNGEE come from the germline V gene. J was trimmed by 1 base and V by 1 base; bases with no gene match: 10. There are 18 residues in the CDR3. CDR3 nucleotide sequence: TGTGCCAGCAGCGTATACCCGGGACAGGGGACACGGAACACTGAAGCTTTCTTT. Translating gives CASSVYPGQGTRNTEAFF.

The chain recombines TRBV6-4 with TRBJ2-1, with 8 bases matching TRBD1. CDR3 length: 15 amino acids. Trimming at V came to 4 bases and at J to 2 bases, leaving 4 bases not matched to a gene. The germline V gene encodes CDR1 MRHNA and CDR2 SNTAGT. The CDR3 DNA is TGTGCCAGCAGTGCTAGGACAGGGACCTACAATGAGCAGTTCTTC. Translation gives CASSARTGTYNEQFF.

Only a few counts were recorded for this clonotype. The chain is built from TRBV10-3 and TRBJ2-1, with TRBD2 identical over 7 bases. The CDR3 contains 14 residues. Germline V CDR1 and CDR2: ENHRY, SYGVKD. V lost 4 bases, J lost 4 bases, and 4 bases stayed unmatched. For the CDR3, the DNA is TGTGCCATCAGTGGCCGGGGGGATTACAATGAGCAGTTCTTC. Amino acid sequence: CAISGRGDYNEQFF.

As regards this clonotype: At one end the junction does not follow the germline gene, possibly because of a read error. The rearrangement uses TRBV12-3 or TRBV12-4 and TRBJ2-6; weak D call: TRBD1 (5 bases). The CDR3 contains 16 residues. The CDR3 DNA sequence: TGTGCCAGCAGAGAGACTGGGGCCAACGTCCCGAAAGTCAGGACGTTC. It specifies CASRETGANVPKVRTF.

This clonotype was seen a single time. The CDR3, as DNA: TGTGCCTGGAGTGGAGTAGCAGCTTACAATGAGCAGTTCTTC. Its protein is CAWSGVAAYNEQFF. The rearrangement joins TRBV30 to TRBJ2-1; D remains ambiguous. The CDR3 extends over 14 amino acids. CDR1 is GTSNPN and CDR2 is SVGIG in the germline V gene (reference sequence). Trimming shortened V by 1 base and J by 4 bases, and 11 bases separated the two germline ends.

The genes are TRBV27 and TRBJ2-5, with D perhaps matching TRBD1 (6 bases). CDR3 length: 14 amino acids. Trimming took 8 bases from V and 4 from J, leaving 17 bases between them. The germline V gene has CDR1 MNHEY and CDR2 SMNVEV (reference sequence). The CDR3 spells CASGYRALGETQYF. Here the CDR3 DNA reads TGTGCCAGCGGATACAGGGCGCTAGGAGAGACCCAGTACTTC.

The table lists this clonotype with a few counts. The chain links TRBV2 to TRBJ1-2; possibly TRBD1 for D (5 bases). Trimming left V 2 bases short and J 5 bases short, with 18 bases between. From germline, CDR1 is SNHLY and CDR2 FYNNEI. The CDR3 is 16 residues long. Here the CDR3 DNA reads TGTGCCAGCAGTGAAACAGTAGGGGTCCTGGGGTATGGCTACACCTTC. This gives the protein CASSETVGVLGYGYTF.

This sequence joins TRBV7-8 and TRBJ2-3, with TRBD2 identical over 7 bases. Germline V lookup: CDR1 SGHVS, CDR2 FQNEAQ. The CDR3 extends over 17 amino acids. J gave up 6 bases and V 1 base, and 13 bases lay outside the gene matches. CDR3 protein: CASSLEGPAGVSDTQYF. The CDR3 nucleotides are TGTGCCAGCAGCTTAGAGGGTCCGGCGGGAGTCTCGGATACGCAGTATTTT.

The chain has TRBV7-2 and TRBJ2-1; 10 bases fit TRBD2. The CDR3 has 15 residues. Germline V gene sequence: CDR1 SGHTA, CDR2 FQGNSA. V trimming: 4 bases; J trimming: 2 bases; junction bases outside the gene matches: 2. Written as DNA, the CDR3 is TGTGCCAGCAGCTCCCTAGCGGGAGCCTACAATGAGCAGTTCTTC. This sequence encodes CASSSLAGAYNEQFF.

The rearrangement links TRBV7-2 to TRBJ1-2, with no clear D. Trimming removed 1 base at V and 4 bases at J, with 10 bases between. This CDR3 region has 14 residues. CDR1 and CDR2 from the germline V gene are SGHTA and FQGNSA. Here the CDR3 DNA reads TGTGCCAGCAGCTTAGACCAAGATATCTATGGCTACACCTTC. Its protein is CASSLDQDIYGYTF.

The chain employs TRBV3-1 and TRBJ2-1; D may be TRBD2 (6 bases). V dropped 0 bases and J dropped 8 bases, with 20 bases sitting between them. The CDR3 covers 17 residues. The germline V gene encodes CDR1 LGHDT and CDR2 YNNKEL (reference sequence). CDR3 nucleotide sequence: TGTGCCAGCAGCCAAGATAGGGCTGGCCCCCCGGGAGATGAGCAGTTCTTC. It translates to CASSQDRAGPPGDEQFF.

This rearrangement joins TRBV14 to TRBJ1-5; D is undetermined. The germline V and J ends were trimmed by 4 bases and 7 bases, with 11 bases remaining between them. CDR1 is SGHDN, CDR2 FVKESK, per germline. The CDR3 is 13 residues long. DNA of the CDR3: TGTGCCAGCAGCCCCCAAGTGGACCAGCCCCAGCATTTT. Its protein product is CASSPQVDQPQHF.

This rearrangement joins TRBV7-9 to TRBJ2-7; maybe TRBD2 (5 bases). The CDR3 has 16 residues. Germline values: CDR1 SEHNR, CDR2 FQNEAQ (reference sequence). V gave up 5 bases and J gave up 1 base, with 18 bases separating them. CDR3 nucleotide sequence: TGTGCCAGCAGCACGTTCCGGGGTGGGGAGTCCTACGAGCAGTACTTC. Encoded protein: CASSTFRGGESYEQYF.

V usage is TRBV4-3 and J usage is TRBJ2-1; D not certain. V was clipped by 0 bases and J by 3 bases, with 15 bases between them. The CDR3 length is 17 residues. The germline CDR1 and CDR2 sequences are LGHNA and YSLEER. DNA of the CDR3: TGCGCCAGCAGCCAAGAGGTAGCAGGATCGGTCTACAATGAGCAGTTCTTC. Its protein is CASSQEVAGSVYNEQFF.

The chain uses TRBV6-1 and TRBJ1-2, with D perhaps matching TRBD1 (6 bases). V was trimmed by 8 bases and J by 2 bases, leaving 12 bases between them. The CDR3 spans 13 residues. Germline-derived CDR1 and CDR2 are MNHNS and SASEGT. CDR3 nucleotides: TGTGCCAGCTCGGACAGCGCCAACTATGGCTACACCTTC. This sequence encodes CASSDSANYGYTF.

V usage is TRBV10-3 and J usage is TRBJ1-2; TRBD1 aligns across 9 bases. Germline CDR1 and CDR2: ENHRY and SYGVKD. The CDR3 totals 16 residues. Unmatched junction bases numbered 9, after V lost 3 bases and J lost 4 bases. As DNA, the CDR3 is TGTGCCATCAGTGACCCCGGGACAGGGCGTTCCTATGGCTACACCTTC. Its protein is CAISDPGTGRSYGYTF.

J is TRBJ2-5 and V is TRBV4-2; maybe TRBD1 (5 bases). This CDR3 is built from 15 residues. V was clipped by 0 bases and J by 6 bases, with 14 bases between them. CDR1 and CDR2 (germline): LGHNA, YNFKEQ. The CDR3 coding sequence is TGTGCCAGCAGCCAAGATCCGATCCAGGGTCAGACCCAGTACTTC. It codes for CASSQDPIQGQTQYF.

The chain combines TRBV10-3 with TRBJ1-6; 7 bases align to TRBD1. Germline V lookup: CDR1 ENHRY, CDR2 SYGVKD. The ends lost 4 bases at V and 5 bases at J; junction bases unmatched: 2. The CDR3 runs to 14 residues. CDR3: CAISAGTDNSPLHF. The CDR3 DNA reads as TGTGCCATCAGTGCCGGGACAGATAATTCACCCCTCCACTTT.